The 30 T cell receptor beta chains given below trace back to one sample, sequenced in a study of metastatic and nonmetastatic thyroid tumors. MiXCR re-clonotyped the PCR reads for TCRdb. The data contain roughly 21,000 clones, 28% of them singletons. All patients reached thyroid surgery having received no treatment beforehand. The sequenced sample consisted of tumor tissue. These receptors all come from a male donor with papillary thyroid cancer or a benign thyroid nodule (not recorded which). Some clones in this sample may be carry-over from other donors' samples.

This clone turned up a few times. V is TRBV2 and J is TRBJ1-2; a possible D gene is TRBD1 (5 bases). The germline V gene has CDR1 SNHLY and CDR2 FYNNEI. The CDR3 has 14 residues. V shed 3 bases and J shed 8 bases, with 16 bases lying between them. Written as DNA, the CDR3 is TGTGCCAGCAGTGACCCTCGGCTGGGGCACGGCTACACCTTC. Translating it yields CASSDPRLGHGYTF.

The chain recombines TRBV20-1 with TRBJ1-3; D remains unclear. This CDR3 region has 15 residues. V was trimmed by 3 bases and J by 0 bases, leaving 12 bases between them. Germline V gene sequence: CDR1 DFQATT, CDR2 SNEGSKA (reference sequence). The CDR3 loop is CSARTTLHSGNTIYF. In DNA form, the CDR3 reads TGCAGTGCTAGGACAACACTCCACTCTGGAAACACCATATATTTT.

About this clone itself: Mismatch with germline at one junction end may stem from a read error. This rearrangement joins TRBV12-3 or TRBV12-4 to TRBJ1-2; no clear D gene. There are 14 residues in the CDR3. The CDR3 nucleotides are TGTGCCAGCAGTTTAGGGCGTTATAACTATGACTACACCTTC. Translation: CASSLGRYNYDYTF.

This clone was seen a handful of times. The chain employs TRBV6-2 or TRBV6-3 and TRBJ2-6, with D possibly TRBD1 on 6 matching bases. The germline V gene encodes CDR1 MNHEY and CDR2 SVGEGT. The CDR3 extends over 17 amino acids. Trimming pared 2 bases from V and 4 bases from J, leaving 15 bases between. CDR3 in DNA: TGTGCCAGCAGTTACGGGAATTCAGGGGCCGGGGCCAACGTCCTGACTTTC. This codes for CASSYGNSGAGANVLTF.

The CDR3 region has the DNA TGCAGTGCTAGATCCCCCGAGGGGTCCTACGAGCAGTACTTC. Its translation is CSARSPEGSYEQYF. The chain links TRBV20-1 to TRBJ2-7; D is tentatively TRBD1 or TRBD2 (5 bases each). Germline values: CDR1 DFQATT, CDR2 SNEGSKA (reference sequence). Trimming removed 2 bases from V and 1 base from J, with 12 bases in between. The CDR3 contains 14 residues.

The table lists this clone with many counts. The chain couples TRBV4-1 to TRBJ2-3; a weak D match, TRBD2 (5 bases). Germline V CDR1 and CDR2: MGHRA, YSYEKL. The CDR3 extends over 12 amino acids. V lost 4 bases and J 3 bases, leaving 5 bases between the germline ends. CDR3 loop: CASSPGTDTQYF. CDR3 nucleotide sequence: TGCGCCAGCAGCCCGGGAACAGATACGCAGTATTTT.

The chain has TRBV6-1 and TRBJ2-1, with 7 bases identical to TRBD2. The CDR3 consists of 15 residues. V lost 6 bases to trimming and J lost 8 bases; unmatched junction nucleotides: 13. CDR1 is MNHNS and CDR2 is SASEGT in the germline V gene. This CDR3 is CASRPRWGGIDEQFF. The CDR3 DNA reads TGTGCCAGCAGACCCCGATGGGGGGGGATCGATGAGCAGTTCTTC.

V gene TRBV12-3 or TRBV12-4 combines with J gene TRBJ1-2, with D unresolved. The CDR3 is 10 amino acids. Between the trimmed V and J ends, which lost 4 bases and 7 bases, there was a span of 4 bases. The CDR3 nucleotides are TGTGCCAGCAGTTCCCTTGGCTACACCTTC. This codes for CASSSLGYTF.

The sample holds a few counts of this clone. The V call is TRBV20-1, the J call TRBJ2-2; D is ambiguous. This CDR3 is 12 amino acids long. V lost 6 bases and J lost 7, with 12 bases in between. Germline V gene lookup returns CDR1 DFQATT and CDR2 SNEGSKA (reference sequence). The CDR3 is CSAKRRFGELFF. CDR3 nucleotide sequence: TGCAGTGCCAAGAGGCGGTTCGGGGAGCTGTTTTTT.

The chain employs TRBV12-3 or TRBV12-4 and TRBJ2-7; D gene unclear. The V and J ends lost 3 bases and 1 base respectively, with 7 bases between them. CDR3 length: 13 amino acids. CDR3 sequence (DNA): TGTGCCAGCAGTTTCTCTAGTTCCTACGAGCAGTACGTC. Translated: CASSFSSSYEQYV.

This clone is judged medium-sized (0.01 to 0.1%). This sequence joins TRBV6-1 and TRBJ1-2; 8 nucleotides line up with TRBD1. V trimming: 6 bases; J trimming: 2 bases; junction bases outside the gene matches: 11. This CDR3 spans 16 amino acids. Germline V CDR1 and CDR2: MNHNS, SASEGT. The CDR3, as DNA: TGTGCCAGCAGCCCCACAGGGGGAATAAAGAACTATGGCTACACCTTC. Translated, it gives CASSPTGGIKNYGYTF.

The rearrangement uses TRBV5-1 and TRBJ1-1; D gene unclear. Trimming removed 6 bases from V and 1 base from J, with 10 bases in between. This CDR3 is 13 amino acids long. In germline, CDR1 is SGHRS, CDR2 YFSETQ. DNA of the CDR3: TGCGCCAGCAAGGGCAGACCGAACACTGAAGCTTTCTTT. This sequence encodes CASKGRPNTEAFF. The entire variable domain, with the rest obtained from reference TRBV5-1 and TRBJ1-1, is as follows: KAGVTQTPRYLIKTRGQQVTLSCSPISGHRSVSWYQQTPGQGLQFLFEYFSETQRNKGNFPGRFSGRQFSNSRSEMNVSTLELGDSALYLCASKGRPNTEAFFGQGTRLTVV.

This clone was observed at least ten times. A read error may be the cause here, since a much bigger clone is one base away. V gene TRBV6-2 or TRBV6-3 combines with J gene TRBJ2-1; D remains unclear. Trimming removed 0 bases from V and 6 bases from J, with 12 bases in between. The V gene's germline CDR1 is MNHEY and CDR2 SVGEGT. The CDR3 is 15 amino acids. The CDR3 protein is CASSYSRSPGNEQFF. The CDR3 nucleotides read TGTGCCAGCAGTTACTCGAGGTCCCCAGGCAATGAGCAGTTCTTC.

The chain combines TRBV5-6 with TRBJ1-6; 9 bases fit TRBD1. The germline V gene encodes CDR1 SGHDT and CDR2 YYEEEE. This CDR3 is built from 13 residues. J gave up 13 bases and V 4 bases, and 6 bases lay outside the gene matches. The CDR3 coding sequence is TGTGCCAGCAGCCGGGACAGGGCCGATCCCCTCCACTTT. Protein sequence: CASSRDRADPLHF.

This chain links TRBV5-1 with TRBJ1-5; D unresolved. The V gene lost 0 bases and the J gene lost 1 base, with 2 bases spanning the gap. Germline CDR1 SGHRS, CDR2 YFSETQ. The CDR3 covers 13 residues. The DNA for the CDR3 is TGCGCCAGCAGCTTGGGGAGCAATCAGCCCCAGCATTTT. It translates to CASSLGSNQPQHF. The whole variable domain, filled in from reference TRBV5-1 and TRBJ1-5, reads KAGVTQTPRYLIKTRGQQVTLSCSPISGHRSVSWYQQTPGQGLQFLFEYFSETQRNKGNFPGRFSGRQFSNSRSEMNVSTLELGDSALYLCASSLGSNQPQHFGDGTRLSIL.

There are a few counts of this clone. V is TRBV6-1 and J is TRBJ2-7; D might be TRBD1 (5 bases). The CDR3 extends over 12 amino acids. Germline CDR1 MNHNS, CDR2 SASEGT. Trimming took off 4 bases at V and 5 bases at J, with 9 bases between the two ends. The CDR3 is CASSAQVNEQYF. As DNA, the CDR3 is TGTGCCAGCAGTGCACAGGTTAACGAGCAGTACTTC.

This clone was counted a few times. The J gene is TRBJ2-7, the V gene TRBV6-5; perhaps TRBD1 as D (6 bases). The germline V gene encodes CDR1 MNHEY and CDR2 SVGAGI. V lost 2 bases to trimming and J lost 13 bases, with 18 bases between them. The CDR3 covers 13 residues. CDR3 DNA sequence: TGTGCCAGCAGTTACGGGGACAAGTACGATCATTACTTC. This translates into CASSYGDKYDHYF.

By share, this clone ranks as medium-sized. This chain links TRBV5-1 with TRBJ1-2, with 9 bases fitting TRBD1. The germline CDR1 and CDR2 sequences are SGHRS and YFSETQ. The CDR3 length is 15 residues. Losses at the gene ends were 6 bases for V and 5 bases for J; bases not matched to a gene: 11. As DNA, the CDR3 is TGCGCCAGCACTCCGAGAGTTGGGACAGGGTATGGCTACACCTTC. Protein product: CASTPRVGTGYGYTF. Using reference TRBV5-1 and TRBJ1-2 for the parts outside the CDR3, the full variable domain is KAGVTQTPRYLIKTRGQQVTLSCSPISGHRSVSWYQQTPGQGLQFLFEYFSETQRNKGNFPGRFSGRQFSNSRSEMNVSTLELGDSALYLCASTPRVGTGYGYTFGSGTRLTVV.

CDR3 residues: CASSDCGESYEQYF. The CDR3 DNA sequence: TGTGCCAGCAGTGATTGTGGAGAGTCCTACGAGCAGTACTTC. The gene calls are TRBV2 and TRBJ2-7; no reliable D call. Trimming left V 3 bases short and J 1 base short, with 10 bases between. Germline V gives CDR1 SNHLY, CDR2 FYNNEI. The CDR3 totals 14 residues.

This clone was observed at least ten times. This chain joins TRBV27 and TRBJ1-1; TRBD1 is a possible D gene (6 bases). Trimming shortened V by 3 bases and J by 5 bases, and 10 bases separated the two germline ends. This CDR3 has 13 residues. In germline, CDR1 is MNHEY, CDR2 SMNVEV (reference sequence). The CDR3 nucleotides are TGTGCCAGCAGTTTGCAGGGGCTGACTGAAGCTTTCTTT. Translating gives CASSLQGLTEAFF.

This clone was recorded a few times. CDR3 amino acids: CASTADRANTEAFF. In nucleotides, the CDR3 is TGTGCCAGCACCGCCGACAGGGCTAACACTGAAGCTTTCTTT. The chain has TRBV27 and TRBJ1-1, with 7 nucleotides matching TRBD1. The V gene's germline CDR1 is MNHEY and CDR2 SMNVEV (reference sequence). The ends lost 7 bases at V and 2 bases at J; junction bases unmatched: 7. The CDR3 has 14 amino acids.

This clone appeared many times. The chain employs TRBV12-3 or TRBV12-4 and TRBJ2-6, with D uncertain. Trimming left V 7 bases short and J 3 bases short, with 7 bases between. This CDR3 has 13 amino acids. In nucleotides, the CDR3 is TGTGCCAGCACCCCCCTTGGGGCCAACGTCCTGACTTTC. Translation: CASTPLGANVLTF.

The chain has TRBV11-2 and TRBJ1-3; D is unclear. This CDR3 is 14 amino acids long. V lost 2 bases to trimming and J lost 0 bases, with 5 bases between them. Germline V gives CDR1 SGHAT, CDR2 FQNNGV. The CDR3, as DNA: TGTGCCAGCAGCTTAAGGGCCTCTGGAAACACCATATATTTT. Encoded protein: CASSLRASGNTIYF.

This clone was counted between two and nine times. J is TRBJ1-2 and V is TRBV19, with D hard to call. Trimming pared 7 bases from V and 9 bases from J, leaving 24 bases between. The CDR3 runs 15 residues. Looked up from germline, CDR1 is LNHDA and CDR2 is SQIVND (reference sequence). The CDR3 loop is CASNNPGRTRGSYTF. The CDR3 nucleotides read TGTGCCAGTAACAACCCGGGCCGGACCCGCGGGAGCTACACCTTC.

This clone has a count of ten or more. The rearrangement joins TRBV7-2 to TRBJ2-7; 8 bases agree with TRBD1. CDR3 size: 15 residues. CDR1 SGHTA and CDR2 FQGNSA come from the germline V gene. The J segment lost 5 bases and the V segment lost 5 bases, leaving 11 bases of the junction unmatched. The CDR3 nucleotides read TGTGCCAGCAGCCTGGGCGGGACAGGAGGGAACGAGCAGTACTTC. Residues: CASSLGGTGGNEQYF. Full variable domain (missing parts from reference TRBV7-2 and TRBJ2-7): GAGVSQSPSNKVTEKGKDVELRCDPISGHTALYWYRQSLGQGLEFLIYFQGNSAPDKSGLPSDRFSAERTGGSVSTLTIQRTQQEDSAVYLCASSLGGTGGNEQYFGPGTRLTVT.

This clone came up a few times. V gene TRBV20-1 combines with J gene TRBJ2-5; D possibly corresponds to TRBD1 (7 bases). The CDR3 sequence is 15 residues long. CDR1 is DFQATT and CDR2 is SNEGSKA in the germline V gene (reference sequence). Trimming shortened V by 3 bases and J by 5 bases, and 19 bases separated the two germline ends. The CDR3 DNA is TGCAGTGCTAGTTTTCCATTCAGGGGGGACGAGACCCAGTACTTC. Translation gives CSASFPFRGDETQYF.

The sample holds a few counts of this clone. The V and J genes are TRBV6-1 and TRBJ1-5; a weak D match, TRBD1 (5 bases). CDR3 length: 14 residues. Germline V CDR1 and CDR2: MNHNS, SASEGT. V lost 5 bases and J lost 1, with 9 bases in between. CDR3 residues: CASSSGRSNQPQHF. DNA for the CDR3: TGTGCCAGCAGTTCAGGGAGGAGCAATCAGCCCCAGCATTTT.

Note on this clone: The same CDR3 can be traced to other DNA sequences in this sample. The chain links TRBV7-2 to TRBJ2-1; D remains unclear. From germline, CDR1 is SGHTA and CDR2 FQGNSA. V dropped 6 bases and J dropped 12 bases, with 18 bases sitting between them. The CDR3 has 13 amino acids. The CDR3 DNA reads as TGTGCCAGCAGTCACGGATACCCCTCCCCGCAGTTCTTC. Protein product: CASSHGYPSPQFF.

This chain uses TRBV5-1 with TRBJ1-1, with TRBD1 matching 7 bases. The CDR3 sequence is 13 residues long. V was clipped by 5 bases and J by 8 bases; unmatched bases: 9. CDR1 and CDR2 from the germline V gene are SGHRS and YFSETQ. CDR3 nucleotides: TGCGCCAGCAGGTCCACAGGGGCAAACGAAGCTTTCTTT. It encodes CASRSTGANEAFF.

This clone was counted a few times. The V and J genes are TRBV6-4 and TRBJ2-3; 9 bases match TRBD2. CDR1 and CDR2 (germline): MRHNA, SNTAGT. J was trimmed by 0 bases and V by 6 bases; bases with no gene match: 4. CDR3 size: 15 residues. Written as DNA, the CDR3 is TGTGCCAGCAGGGGAACTAGCGGGAGCACAGATACGCAGTATTTT. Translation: CASRGTSGSTDTQYF.